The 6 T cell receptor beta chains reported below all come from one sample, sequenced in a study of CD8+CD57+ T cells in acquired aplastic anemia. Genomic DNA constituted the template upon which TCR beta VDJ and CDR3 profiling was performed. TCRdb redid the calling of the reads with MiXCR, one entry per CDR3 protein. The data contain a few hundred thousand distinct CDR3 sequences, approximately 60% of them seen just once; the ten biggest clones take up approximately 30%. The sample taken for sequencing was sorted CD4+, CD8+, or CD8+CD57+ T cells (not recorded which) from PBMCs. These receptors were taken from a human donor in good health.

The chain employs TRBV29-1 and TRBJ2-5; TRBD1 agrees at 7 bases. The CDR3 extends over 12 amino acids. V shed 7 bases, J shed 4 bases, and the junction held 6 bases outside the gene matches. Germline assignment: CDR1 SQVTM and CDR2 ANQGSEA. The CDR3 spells CSDRQGGETQYF. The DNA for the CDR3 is TGCAGCGACCGACAGGGTGGAGAGACCCAGTACTTC.

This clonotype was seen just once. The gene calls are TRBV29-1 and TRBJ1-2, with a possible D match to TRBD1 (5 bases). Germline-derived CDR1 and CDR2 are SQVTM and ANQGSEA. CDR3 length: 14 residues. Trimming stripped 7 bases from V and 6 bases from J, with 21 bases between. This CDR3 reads CSALLGAHLDGYTF. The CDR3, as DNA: TGCAGCGCTCTATTAGGGGCCCACTTGGATGGCTACACCTTC.

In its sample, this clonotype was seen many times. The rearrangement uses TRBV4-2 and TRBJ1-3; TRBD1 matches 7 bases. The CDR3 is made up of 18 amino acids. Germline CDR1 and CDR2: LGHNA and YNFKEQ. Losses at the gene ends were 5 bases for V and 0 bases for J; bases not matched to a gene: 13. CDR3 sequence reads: CASSAHIGTVFSGNTIYF. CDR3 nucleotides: TGTGCCAGCAGCGCGCATATCGGGACAGTCTTCTCTGGAAACACCATATATTTT.

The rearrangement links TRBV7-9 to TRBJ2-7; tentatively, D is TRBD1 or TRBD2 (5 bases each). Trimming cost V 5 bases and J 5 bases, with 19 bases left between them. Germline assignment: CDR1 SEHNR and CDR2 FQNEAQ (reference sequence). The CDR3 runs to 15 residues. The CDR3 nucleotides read TGTGCCAGCAGCGTCCCGCCGGGGCTTTTCGACGAGCAGTACTTC. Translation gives CASSVPPGLFDEQYF.

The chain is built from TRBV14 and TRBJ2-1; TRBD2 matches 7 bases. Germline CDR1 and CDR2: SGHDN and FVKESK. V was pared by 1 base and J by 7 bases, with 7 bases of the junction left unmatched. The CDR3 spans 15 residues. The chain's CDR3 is CASSQAGKRGNEQFF. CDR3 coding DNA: TGTGCCAGCAGCCAAGCGGGGAAGCGGGGAAATGAGCAGTTCTTC. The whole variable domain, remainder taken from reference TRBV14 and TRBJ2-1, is EAGVTQFPSHSVIEKGQTVTLRCDPISGHDNLYWYRRVMGKEIKFLLHFVKESKQDESGMPNNRFLAERTGGTYSTLKVQPAELEDSGVYFCASSQAGKRGNEQFFGPGTRLTVL.

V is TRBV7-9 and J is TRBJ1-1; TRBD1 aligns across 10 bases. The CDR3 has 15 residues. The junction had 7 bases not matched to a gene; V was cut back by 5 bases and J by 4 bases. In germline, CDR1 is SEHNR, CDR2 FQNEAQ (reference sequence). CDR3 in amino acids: CASSPQTGGGTEAFF. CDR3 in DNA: TGTGCCAGCAGCCCCCAGACAGGGGGCGGCACTGAAGCTTTCTTT.